The sequence of this TCR beta chain was determined in a study of T-cell memory formation after mild COVID-19 (dated by TCRdb to the early 2020s). About the investigation overall: TCR sequence clusters from the two donors were found to be largely donor specific. Longitudinal TCRalpha and TCRbeta repertoire sequencing tracked T-cell clones expanding and contracting after mild COVID-19 in two donors. The cohort comprised two young, previously healthy adult volunteers, one female and one male.

Ficoll-Paque density gradient centrifugation was the method used to isolate PBMCs. Overall study results and their limits: Only a couple of mild cases were covered in the study, and larger cohorts including severe cases with pre-infection samples were considered necessary. Clones contracting from day 15 to 85 had balanced CD4/CD8 phenotypes, while a second wave expanding from day 15 to 37 was biased towards CD4+. SARS-CoV-2 specificity of the second-wave clones peaking on day 37 was not confirmed. Some responding clones were detected in pre-infection memory, suggesting pre-existing cross-reactive memory T cells joined the SARS-CoV-2 response. Contracting CD4+ clones were located mainly in the CM and EM memory subsets, whereas CD8+ clones were found to be enriched in EMRA.

Sequencing took place on an Illumina NovaSeq 6000. TCRalpha and TCRbeta cDNA libraries were built by 5'RACE with constant-segment primers, adding sample barcodes and unique molecular identifiers. RNA was extracted from every sample with Trizol reagent. Libraries were amplified in two PCR steps, with a second sample barcode and Illumina TruSeq adapters added in the second step. Sequencing of libraries was performed on an Illumina NovaSeq with 2 x 150 bp paired-end reads. The paper's data handling went like this. Reads were demultiplexed and collapsed into UMI-guided consensus sequences with migec v1.2.7. With mixcr v2.1.11, UMI consensuses were aligned to TRA and TRB V and J templates and assembled into clonotypes. A clonotype was counted as expanded or contracted only when both edgeR and NoisET called the clonotype significant, with the noise models trained on biological replicates. For edgeR calls, a false discovery rate-adjusted p below 0.01 and a log2 fold-change threshold of 1 were applied. As an exploratory analysis of dynamics, max-normalized trajectories of the 1000 most abundant clonotypes were examined by PCA with hierarchical clustering. Each responding clone was given a CD4 or CD8 phenotype based on the CD4+ and CD8+ repertoires, which had been sequenced separately. TCRdb trimmed the raw reads at Q25, called clones with MiXCR and kept productive beta chains. Each CDR3 protein appears once, grouped with its most common genes and DNA. TCRdb's processing, not the authors', yielded these V and J calls. Here the sample has about 340,000 distinct CDR3 sequences; about 21% occur a single time. The leading ten clones occupy approximately 13% of the sample.

Concerning this clonotype itself: Its antigen is still unknown. One junction end does not reproduce the germline sequence, and a read error may be involved.

The origin of this receptor is an adult woman who had mild COVID-19 (a few samples of this study predate the infection). The sample titles of this study are shuffled in the database, so cell type and time point are left out; the donor was told from shared clones. The sample consisted of PBMCs or a T cell subset sorted from them (not recorded which).

The CDR3 corresponds to CASSPPGQGYGNTF. The nucleotide sequence reads TGTGCCAGCAGCCCCCCGGGACAGGGCTATGGCAACACCTTC. Recombination linked TRBV13 to TRBJ1-2; TRBD1 fits 9 bases in the junction. There are 14 amino acids in the CDR3, from cysteine to phenylalanine inclusive. Only the CDR3 portion is preserved as DNA: 42 bases, with reading frame beginning at the first base. The germline V gene (reference sequence) specifies PRHDT as CDR1 and FYEKMQ as CDR2.